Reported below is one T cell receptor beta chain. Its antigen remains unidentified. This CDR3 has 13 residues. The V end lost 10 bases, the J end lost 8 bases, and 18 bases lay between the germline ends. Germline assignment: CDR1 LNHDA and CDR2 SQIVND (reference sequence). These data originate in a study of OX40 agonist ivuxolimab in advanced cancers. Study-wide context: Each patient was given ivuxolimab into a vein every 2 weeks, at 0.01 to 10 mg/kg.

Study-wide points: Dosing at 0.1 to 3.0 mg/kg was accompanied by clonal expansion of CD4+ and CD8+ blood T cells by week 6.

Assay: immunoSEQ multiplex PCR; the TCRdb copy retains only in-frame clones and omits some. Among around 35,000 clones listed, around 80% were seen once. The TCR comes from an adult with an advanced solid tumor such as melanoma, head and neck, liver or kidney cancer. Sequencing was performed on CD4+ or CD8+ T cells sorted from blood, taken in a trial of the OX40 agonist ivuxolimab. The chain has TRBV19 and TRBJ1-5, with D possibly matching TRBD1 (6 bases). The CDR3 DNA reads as TGTGCCACCGTGGGGGCAGGGCCAAAGCCCCAGCATTTT. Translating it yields CATVGAGPKPQHF.